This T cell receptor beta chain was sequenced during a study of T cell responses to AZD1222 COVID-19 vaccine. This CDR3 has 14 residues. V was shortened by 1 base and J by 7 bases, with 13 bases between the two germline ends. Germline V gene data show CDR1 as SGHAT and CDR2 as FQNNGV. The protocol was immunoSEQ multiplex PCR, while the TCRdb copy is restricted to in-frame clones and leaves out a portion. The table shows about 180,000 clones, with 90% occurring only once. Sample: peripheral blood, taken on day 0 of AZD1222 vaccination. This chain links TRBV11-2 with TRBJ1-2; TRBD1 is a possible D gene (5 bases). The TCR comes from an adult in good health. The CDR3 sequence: CASSLVGGGGGYTF. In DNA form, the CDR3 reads TGTGCCAGCAGCTTAGTCGGGGGTGGAGGTGGCTACACCTTC.